Presented here are 20 T cell receptor beta chains from one specimen sequenced in a study of response to subunit inactivated influenza vaccine. From the RT-PCR reads, TCRdb called clonotypes with MiXCR, one entry per CDR3 protein. In the table there are 550,000 to 600,000 distinct CDR3 sequences, about 12% of which are singletons. The input for sequencing was PBMCs from blood, taken on the day of vaccination. The receptors shown here come from a man aged 45 to 65 who received an inactivated influenza vaccine.

This chain uses TRBV29-1 with TRBJ2-3; D is unclear. This CDR3 is 14 amino acids long. Germline V lookup: CDR1 SQVTM, CDR2 ANQGSEA. With 0 bases removed from V and 5 bases from J, the gap between germline ends came to 12 bases. CDR3: CSVEEYNPVDTQYF. The CDR3 coding sequence is TGCAGCGTTGAAGAGTATAACCCGGTAGATACGCAGTATTTT.

This rearrangement joins TRBV19 to TRBJ2-7; 10 nucleotides line up with TRBD1. Trimming at V came to 5 bases and at J to 2 bases, leaving 6 bases not matched to a gene. The V gene's germline CDR1 is LNHDA and CDR2 SQIVND (reference sequence). The CDR3 runs to 15 residues. The CDR3, as DNA: TGTGCCAGTAGTCCCCGGGGACAGGGGCCCTACGAGCAGTACTTC. It encodes CASSPRGQGPYEQYF.

The chain has TRBV24-1 and TRBJ2-1, with 7 bases lining up with TRBD1. The ends lost 5 bases at V and 8 bases at J; junction bases unmatched: 5. This CDR3 contains 13 residues. Germline V lookup: CDR1 KGHDR, CDR2 SFDVKD. CDR3 sequence (DNA): TGTGCCACCAGTGGAGAAGGGGGCCATGAGCAGTTCTTC. Translating it yields CATSGEGGHEQFF.

This clonotype was counted ten times or more. V gene TRBV6-5 combines with J gene TRBJ1-2; 8 bases agree with TRBD1. This CDR3 comprises 15 residues. CDR1 is MNHEY, CDR2 SVGAGI, per germline. Trimming took 2 bases from V and 4 from J; bases not matched to a gene: 6. CDR3 protein: CASSYLGQGGYGYTF. The CDR3 DNA reads as TGTGCCAGCAGTTACCTTGGACAGGGAGGCTATGGCTACACCTTC.

The chain links TRBV28 to TRBJ2-7; the match to TRBD2 covers 8 bases. CDR3 length: 15 amino acids. V lost 7 bases to trimming and J lost 4 bases; unmatched junction nucleotides: 12. Germline-derived CDR1 and CDR2 are MDHEN and SYDVKM. The CDR3 region has the DNA TGTGCCAGCACGACTCCGGGACTAGGTAGTTACGAGCAGTACTTC. It specifies CASTTPGLGSYEQYF.

This rearrangement joins TRBV7-2 to TRBJ2-7, with TRBD2 matching over 8 bases. This CDR3 is built from 12 residues. Germline CDR1 is SGHTA and CDR2 is FQGNSA. With V trimmed by 11 bases and J by 6 bases, 9 bases remained unmatched. The CDR3 here is CASGGGGFEQYF. CDR3 coding DNA: TGTGCCTCGGGAGGGGGAGGCTTCGAGCAGTACTTC. Complete variable domain (other parts from reference TRBV7-2 and TRBJ2-7): GAGVSQSPSNKVTEKGKDVELRCDPISGHTALYWYRQSLGQGLEFLIYFQGNSAPDKSGLPSDRFSAERTGGSVSTLTIQRTQQEDSAVYLCASGGGGFEQYFGPGTRLTVT.

This clonotype turned up a few times. V gene TRBV20-1 combines with J gene TRBJ1-3; 10 nucleotides align to TRBD1. CDR3 length equals 17 residues. Per germline, CDR1 DFQATT and CDR2 SNEGSKA (reference sequence). The junction had 10 bases not matched to a gene; V was cut back by 1 base and J by 4 bases. CDR3: CSARAFPGTGEGNTIYF. CDR3 DNA sequence: TGCAGTGCTAGAGCTTTCCCCGGGACAGGGGAGGGAAACACCATATATTTT.

Remarks on this clonotype: A single base separates this from a much larger clone, so it may be a read error. The chain uses TRBV12-3 or TRBV12-4 and TRBJ2-1, with no clear D. The CDR3 contains 14 residues. V lost 8 bases, J lost 7 bases, and 18 bases lay in between. The CDR3 DNA reads TGTGCCAGCTGTGGGATATTCGAGGATAATGAGCAGTTCTTC. Protein sequence: CASCGIFEDNEQFF.

In DNA form, the CDR3 reads TGCAGCGTTGAGGGGGGTGTTGGGGATACGCAGTATTTT. It yields the protein CSVEGGVGDTQYF. This chain connects TRBV29-1 to TRBJ2-3; D may be TRBD2 (6 bases). This CDR3 is built from 13 residues. Germline CDR1 SQVTM, CDR2 ANQGSEA. V was clipped by 3 bases and J by 6 bases, with 13 bases between them.

This clonotype was seen a few times. The chain carries TRBV28 and TRBJ2-2; 8 bases line up with TRBD1. The CDR3 length is 15 residues. The J segment lost 4 bases and the V segment lost 2 bases, leaving 3 bases of the junction unmatched. CDR1 and CDR2 (germline): MDHEN, SYDVKM. The DNA of the CDR3 is TGTGCCAGCAGTTTACCCGGGACAGGCACCGGGGAGCTGTTTTTT. It specifies CASSLPGTGTGELFF.

This clonotype was counted between two and nine times. This chain joins TRBV29-1 and TRBJ2-3; D could derive from TRBD1 or TRBD2 (5 bases each). Germline CDR1 and CDR2: SQVTM and ANQGSEA. V lost 5 bases to trimming and J lost 2 bases, with 14 bases between them. The CDR3 is 14 amino acids. The CDR3 loop reads CSVPVGPHTDTQYF. The CDR3 region has the DNA TGCAGCGTTCCTGTGGGACCCCACACAGATACGCAGTATTTT.

V is TRBV9 and J is TRBJ2-7, with 7 nucleotides matching TRBD2. In germline, CDR1 is SGDLS, CDR2 YYNGEE. The CDR3 is 14 residues long. Trimming took 2 bases from V and 5 from J; bases not matched to a gene: 7. The CDR3 reads CASSVRGGADEQYF. The CDR3 nucleotides read TGTGCCAGCAGCGTGAGGGGAGGGGCGGACGAGCAGTACTTC.

The chain employs TRBV10-3 and TRBJ1-1; 7 bases agree with TRBD1. The junction had 10 bases not matched to a gene; V was cut back by 2 bases and J by 4 bases. The CDR3 totals 16 residues. The germline V gene has CDR1 ENHRY and CDR2 SYGVKD. The CDR3 sequence is CAISEVGGSRVTEAFF. The CDR3 DNA reads TGTGCCATCAGTGAGGTAGGGGGCAGTAGGGTCACTGAAGCTTTCTTT.

This clonotype has just a few counts. This chain connects TRBV6-1 to TRBJ2-7; 14 nucleotides align to TRBD2. V gave up 6 bases and J gave up 2 bases; unmatched junction bases: 3. Per the germline V gene, CDR1 is MNHNS and CDR2 is SASEGT. The CDR3 contains 15 residues. CDR3 sequence: CASSRLAGGPYEQYF. CDR3 in DNA: TGTGCCAGCAGCCGACTAGCGGGAGGGCCCTACGAGCAGTACTTC.

There are many counts of this clonotype. V gene TRBV6-5 combines with J gene TRBJ2-3; perhaps TRBD2 as D (5 bases). V was shortened by 0 bases and J by 5 bases, with 15 bases between the two germline ends. This CDR3 is 16 amino acids long. Germline assignment: CDR1 MNHEY and CDR2 SVGAGI. The DNA of the CDR3 is TGTGCCAGCAGTTACTCGCCGTGGGAGATAGGAGATACGCAGTATTTT. Its protein is CASSYSPWEIGDTQYF.

The chain carries TRBV20-1 and TRBJ2-2, with 8 bases that match TRBD2. J gave up 7 bases and V 0 bases, and 10 bases lay outside the gene matches. The CDR3 has 16 amino acids. Per germline, CDR1 DFQATT and CDR2 SNEGSKA (reference sequence). The CDR3 region is CSARDRRGGPNGELFF. The CDR3, as DNA: TGCAGTGCTAGAGATCGTCGGGGGGGGCCTAACGGGGAGCTGTTTTTT.

This rearrangement joins TRBV27 to TRBJ2-5, with no clear D. Germline V gives CDR1 MNHEY, CDR2 SMNVEV (reference sequence). The germline V and J ends were trimmed by 6 bases and 5 bases, with 10 bases remaining between them. The CDR3 length is 12 residues. CDR3 region: CASRASAETQYF. As DNA, the CDR3 is TGTGCCAGCAGGGCTAGTGCTGAGACCCAGTACTTC.

The table lists this clonotype with a few counts. J is TRBJ2-1 and V is TRBV11-3; TRBD1 agrees at 11 bases. V lost 4 bases to trimming and J lost 8 bases; unmatched junction nucleotides: 7. Germline V CDR1 and CDR2: SGHNT, YENEEA. The CDR3 spans 15 residues. CDR3 sequence reads: CASSSPGQGVDEQFF. The DNA for the CDR3 is TGTGCCAGCAGCTCACCGGGACAGGGGGTAGATGAGCAGTTCTTC.

This chain joins TRBV14 and TRBJ2-5; no clear D gene. V lost 1 base to trimming and J lost 4 bases, with 7 bases between them. Germline lookup yields CDR1 SGHDN and CDR2 FVKESK. The CDR3 loop spans 13 amino acids. The CDR3 loop reads CASSQGPVETQYF. CDR3 sequence (DNA): TGTGCCAGCAGCCAAGGGCCGGTAGAGACCCAGTACTTC.

The CDR3 here is CASGHGVLCYEQYF. Here the CDR3 DNA reads TGTGCCAGCGGCCACGGGGTCCTCTGCTACGAGCAGTACTTC. The V gene is TRBV28, the J gene TRBJ2-7; D perhaps matches TRBD2 (5 bases). The germline V gene has CDR1 MDHEN and CDR2 SYDVKM. The CDR3 runs to 14 residues. Trimming cost V 8 bases and J 3 bases, with 17 bases left between them. Drawing the rest from reference TRBV28 and TRBJ2-7, the complete variable domain is DVKVTQSSRYLVKRTGEKVFLECVQDMDHENMFWYRQDPGLGLRLIYFSYDVKMKEKGDIPEGYSVSREKKERFSLILESASTNQTSMYLCASGHGVLCYEQYFGPGTRLTVT.